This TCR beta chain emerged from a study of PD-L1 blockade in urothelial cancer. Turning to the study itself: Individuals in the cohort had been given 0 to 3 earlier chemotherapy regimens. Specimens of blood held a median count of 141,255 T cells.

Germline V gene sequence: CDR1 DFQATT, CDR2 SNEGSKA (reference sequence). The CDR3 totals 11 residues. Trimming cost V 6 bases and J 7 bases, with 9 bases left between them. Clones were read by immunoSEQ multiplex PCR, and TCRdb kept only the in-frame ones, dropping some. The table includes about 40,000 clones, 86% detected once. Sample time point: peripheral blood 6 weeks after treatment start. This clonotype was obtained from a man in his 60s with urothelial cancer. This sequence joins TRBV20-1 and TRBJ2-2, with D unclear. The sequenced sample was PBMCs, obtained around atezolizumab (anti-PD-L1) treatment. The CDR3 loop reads CSATFGGELFF. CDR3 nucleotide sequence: TGCAGTGCCACATTTGGCGGGGAGCTGTTTTTT.